This is a list of T cell receptor beta chains from one sample in a study of radiotherapy plus CTLA-4 blockade in lung cancer. Data came from immunoSEQ multiplex PCR; TCRdb stores just in-frame clones and leaves some out. The sample contains around 90,000 clones, roughly 80% of which appear only once. The sequenced sample was peripheral blood, obtained from a patient treated with radiotherapy plus ipilimumab. The receptor set was obtained from a human donor with non-small cell lung cancer who had stable disease on radiotherapy plus ipilimumab. Each CDR3 is given with its conserved first and last residue. Fields, in order: D gene, J gene, V gene, clone size, CDR3 protein, CDR3 DNA. A D gene is named only where the DNA matches it firmly. Clone size appears in some rows only: once, few, many, or a class for an expanded clone.

D gene: NA; J gene: TRBJ2-7; V gene: TRBV11-1; clone size: NA; CDR3 protein: CASSFVGGPYEQYF; CDR3 DNA: TGTGCCAGCAGCTTTGTCGGGGGCCCCTACGAGCAGTACTTC
D gene: NA; J gene: TRBJ1-1; V gene: TRBV6-6; clone size: NA; CDR3 protein: CASSSLGGRGPEAFF; CDR3 DNA: TGTGCCAGCAGTTCCCTCGGGGGGCGGGGCCCTGAAGCTTTCTTT
D gene: NA; J gene: TRBJ2-3; V gene: TRBV23-1; clone size: NA; CDR3 protein: CASIGKRTCLDTQYF; CDR3 DNA: TGCGCCAGCATAGGAAAAAGGACCTGCCTAGATACGCAGTATTTT
D gene: TRBD2; J gene: TRBJ2-2; V gene: TRBV18; clone size: once; CDR3 protein: CASSPTSGRATGELFF; CDR3 DNA: TGTGCCAGCTCACCAACTAGCGGGAGGGCCACCGGGGAGCTGTTTTTT
D gene: NA; J gene: TRBJ2-2; V gene: TRBV9; clone size: NA; CDR3 protein: CASSVELINTGELFF; CDR3 DNA: TGTGCCAGCAGCGTAGAACTAATCAACACCGGGGAGCTGTTTTTT
D gene: NA; J gene: TRBJ1-2; V gene: TRBV5-5; clone size: once; CDR3 protein: CASSSGLTGNGYTF; CDR3 DNA: TGTGCCAGCAGCTCGGGACTAACAGGGAATGGCTACACCTTC
D gene: NA; J gene: TRBJ2-4; V gene: TRBV30; clone size: NA; CDR3 protein: CAWSQGPIQYF; CDR3 DNA: TGTGCCTGGAGCCAGGGCCCCATTCAGTACTTC
D gene: NA; J gene: TRBJ1-2; V gene: TRBV18; clone size: NA; CDR3 protein: CASSPPLGGMSYGYTF; CDR3 DNA: TGTGCCAGCTCACCACCGTTAGGAGGGATGAGCTATGGCTACACCTTC
D gene: NA; J gene: TRBJ1-1; V gene: TRBV2; clone size: NA; CDR3 protein: CASSDLTEAFF; CDR3 DNA: TGTGCCAGCAGTGACCTGACTGAAGCTTTCTTT
D gene: TRBD1; J gene: TRBJ1-1; V gene: TRBV6-1; clone size: NA; CDR3 protein: CASSVAGTGNTEAFF; CDR3 DNA: TGTGCCAGCAGTGTTGCCGGGACAGGGAACACTGAAGCTTTCTTT
D gene: TRBD1; J gene: TRBJ1-2; V gene: TRBV7-9; clone size: NA; CDR3 protein: CASSLYGQDYGYTF; CDR3 DNA: TGTGCCAGCAGCTTATACGGACAGGACTATGGCTACACCTTC
D gene: NA; J gene: TRBJ2-7; V gene: TRBV7-6; clone size: NA; CDR3 protein: CASSLGATYEQYF; CDR3 DNA: TGTGCCAGCAGCTTGGGGGCCACCTACGAGCAGTACTTC
D gene: NA; J gene: TRBJ2-6; V gene: TRBV21-1; clone size: NA; CDR3 protein: CASSNGGGANVLTF; CDR3 DNA: TGTGCCAGCAGCAACGGGGGTGGGGCCAACGTCCTGACTTTC
D gene: NA; J gene: TRBJ2-3; V gene: TRBV5-1; clone size: NA; CDR3 protein: CASSSETSTDTQYF; CDR3 DNA: TGCGCCAGCAGCTCAGAAACCAGCACAGATACGCAGTATTTT
D gene: TRBD2; J gene: TRBJ2-3; V gene: TRBV5-4; clone size: NA; CDR3 protein: CASSSGEGSGTDTQYF; CDR3 DNA: TGTGCCAGCAGCTCTGGGGAGGGCTCGGGCACAGATACGCAGTATTTT
D gene: TRBD1; J gene: TRBJ1-2; V gene: TRBV19; clone size: medium-sized; CDR3 protein: CASSIMGQGLYTF; CDR3 DNA: TGTGCCAGTAGTATTATGGGACAGGGACTCTACACCTTC
D gene: TRBD1; J gene: TRBJ2-1; V gene: TRBV11-3; clone size: NA; CDR3 protein: CASSQGQGNHEQFF; CDR3 DNA: TGTGCCAGCAGCCAGGGACAGGGAAACCATGAGCAGTTCTTC
D gene: TRBD1; J gene: TRBJ2-7; V gene: TRBV5-1; clone size: NA; CDR3 protein: CASSLGRQGKGEQYF; CDR3 DNA: TGCGCCAGCAGCTTGGGGCGACAGGGGAAGGGCGAGCAGTACTTC
D gene: NA; J gene: TRBJ2-3; V gene: TRBV4-2; clone size: few; CDR3 protein: CASSQDGTETQYF; CDR3 DNA: TGTGCCAGCAGCCAAGATGGGACTGAAACGCAGTATTTT
D gene: TRBD1; J gene: TRBJ1-6; V gene: TRBV11-2; clone size: few; CDR3 protein: CASSRTGVRPLHF; CDR3 DNA: TGTGCCAGCAGCCGGACAGGGGTTAGGCCCCTCCACTTT
D gene: NA; J gene: TRBJ2-3; V gene: TRBV6-6; clone size: once; CDR3 protein: CASTALGSSTDTQYF; CDR3 DNA: TGTGCCAGCACCGCCTTGGGCAGCAGCACAGATACGCAGTATTTT
D gene: TRBD1; J gene: TRBJ1-6; V gene: TRBV27; clone size: once; CDR3 protein: CASSLSTGSSYNSPLHF; CDR3 DNA: TGTGCCAGCAGTTTATCGACAGGGAGCTCCTATAATTCACCCCTCCACTTT
D gene: NA; J gene: TRBJ1-2; V gene: TRBV7-8; clone size: NA; CDR3 protein: CASSLDRAKGYTF; CDR3 DNA: TGTGCCAGCAGCCTGGACAGAGCCAAGGGCTACACCTTC
D gene: TRBD1; J gene: TRBJ1-5; V gene: TRBV28; clone size: NA; CDR3 protein: CASSLHQGASNQPQHF; CDR3 DNA: TGTGCCAGCAGTTTACACCAGGGGGCAAGCAATCAGCCCCAGCATTTT
D gene: NA; J gene: TRBJ1-1; V gene: TRBV5-1; clone size: NA; CDR3 protein: CASSLGYSQMNTEAFF; CDR3 DNA: TGCGCCAGCAGCTTGGGGTACAGCCAGATGAACACTGAAGCTTTCTTT
D gene: NA; J gene: TRBJ2-5; V gene: TRBV29-1; clone size: NA; CDR3 protein: CSVVRGRGETQYF; CDR3 DNA: TGCAGCGTTGTCAGGGGTCGAGGAGAGACCCAGTACTTC
D gene: TRBD1; J gene: TRBJ1-2; V gene: TRBV28; clone size: NA; CDR3 protein: CASSLLRQGAGGYTF; CDR3 DNA: TGTGCCAGCAGTTTATTAAGGCAGGGGGCCGGAGGCTACACCTTC
D gene: TRBD1; J gene: TRBJ2-7; V gene: TRBV19; clone size: NA; CDR3 protein: CASRGQGAYEQYF; CDR3 DNA: TGTGCCAGTAGGGGACAGGGGGCTTACGAGCAGTACTTC
D gene: NA; J gene: TRBJ1-1; V gene: TRBV6-1; clone size: NA; CDR3 protein: CATLPGGLTEAFF; CDR3 DNA: TGTGCCACCCTTCCGGGGGGGCTCACTGAAGCTTTCTTT
D gene: NA; J gene: TRBJ1-1; V gene: TRBV5-4; clone size: NA; CDR3 protein: CASSLDGPIGVTEAFF; CDR3 DNA: TGTGCCAGCAGCTTGGACGGTCCGATCGGGGTCACTGAAGCTTTCTTT
D gene: NA; J gene: TRBJ2-7; V gene: TRBV10-3; clone size: NA; CDR3 protein: CAISYSQGSYEQYF; CDR3 DNA: TGTGCCATCAGTTACTCACAAGGATCCTACGAGCAGTACTTC
D gene: NA; J gene: TRBJ2-5; V gene: TRBV5-5; clone size: NA; CDR3 protein: CASSLETWQETQYF; CDR3 DNA: TGTGCCAGCAGCTTAGAAACTTGGCAGGAGACCCAGTACTTC
D gene: NA; J gene: TRBJ1-2; V gene: TRBV6-5; clone size: NA; CDR3 protein: CASSYSGVDGYTF; CDR3 DNA: TGTGCCAGCAGTTACTCGGGGGTGGATGGCTACACCTTC
D gene: NA; J gene: TRBJ2-6; V gene: TRBV4-1; clone size: once; CDR3 protein: CASTSEGGARSGANVLTF; CDR3 DNA: TGCGCCAGCACTTCAGAGGGCGGGGCCCGCTCTGGGGCCAACGTCCTGACTTTC
D gene: TRBD1; J gene: TRBJ1-1; V gene: TRBV5-4; clone size: NA; CDR3 protein: CASSSGQGANTEAFF; CDR3 DNA: TGTGCCAGCAGCAGTGGACAGGGAGCGAACACTGAAGCTTTCTTT
D gene: NA; J gene: TRBJ2-2; V gene: TRBV21-1; clone size: NA; CDR3 protein: CASSPHNTGELFF; CDR3 DNA: TGTGCCAGCAGCCCACATAACACCGGGGAGCTGTTTTTT
D gene: TRBD1; J gene: TRBJ2-7; V gene: TRBV5-1; clone size: once; CDR3 protein: CASSLALGQGIPYEQYF; CDR3 DNA: TGCGCCAGCAGCTTGGCCTTAGGACAGGGAATTCCCTACGAGCAGTACTTC
D gene: TRBD2; J gene: TRBJ2-2; V gene: TRBV5-4; clone size: NA; CDR3 protein: CASTSRGLAGFAGELFF; CDR3 DNA: TGTGCCAGCACCTCGAGGGGACTAGCGGGATTCGCCGGGGAGCTGTTTTTT
D gene: NA; J gene: TRBJ1-4; V gene: TRBV19; clone size: NA; CDR3 protein: CASSRRRINEKLFF; CDR3 DNA: TGTGCCAGTAGTCGGCGGCGGATTAATGAAAAACTGTTTTTT
D gene: NA; J gene: TRBJ2-1; V gene: TRBV28; clone size: once; CDR3 protein: CASSLSTGTLYNEQFF; CDR3 DNA: TGTGCCAGCAGTTTAAGTACAGGCACCCTCTACAATGAGCAGTTCTTC
D gene: NA; J gene: TRBJ1-2; V gene: TRBV9; clone size: NA; CDR3 protein: CASSTNLRDMYGYTF; CDR3 DNA: TGTGCCAGCAGTACCAACTTGCGGGACATGTATGGCTACACCTTC
D gene: NA; J gene: TRBJ1-2; V gene: TRBV5-1; clone size: NA; CDR3 protein: CASSLDGGANYGYTF; CDR3 DNA: TGCGCCAGCAGCTTGGATGGGGGGGCGAACTATGGCTACACCTTC
D gene: TRBD2; J gene: TRBJ2-1; V gene: TRBV19; clone size: NA; CDR3 protein: CASSMGRELNEQFF; CDR3 DNA: TGTGCCAGCAGTATGGGGCGGGAGTTGAATGAGCAGTTCTTC
D gene: NA; J gene: TRBJ2-5; V gene: TRBV2; clone size: NA; CDR3 protein: CATRGGAETQYF; CDR3 DNA: TGTGCCACTAGGGGGGGGGCAGAGACCCAGTACTTC
D gene: TRBD2; J gene: TRBJ2-1; V gene: TRBV9; clone size: NA; CDR3 protein: CASTPRLAPLSNEQFF; CDR3 DNA: TGTGCCAGCACACCTCGACTAGCGCCTCTGTCCAATGAGCAGTTCTTC
D gene: NA; J gene: TRBJ2-7; V gene: TRBV20-1; clone size: NA; CDR3 protein: CSAAYYEQYF; CDR3 DNA: TGCAGTGCTGCGTACTACGAGCAGTACTTC
D gene: NA; J gene: TRBJ2-1; V gene: TRBV30; clone size: NA; CDR3 protein: CAWSVGRSYNEQFF; CDR3 DNA: TGTGCCTGGAGTGTAGGCCGGTCCTACAATGAGCAGTTCTTC
D gene: NA; J gene: TRBJ2-7; V gene: TRBV7-6; clone size: NA; CDR3 protein: CASSLAGGAPSYEQYF; CDR3 DNA: TGTGCCAGCAGCTTAGCTGGGGGAGCACCCTCCTACGAGCAGTACTTC
D gene: NA; J gene: TRBJ1-4; V gene: TRBV28; clone size: NA; CDR3 protein: CASTPTGTLNEKLFF; CDR3 DNA: TGTGCCAGCACCCCGACCGGGACACTTAATGAAAAACTGTTTTTT
D gene: NA; J gene: TRBJ2-2; V gene: TRBV27; clone size: few; CDR3 protein: CASSYSAPAGELFF; CDR3 DNA: TGTGCCAGCAGTTACTCAGCCCCCGCCGGGGAGCTGTTTTTT
D gene: TRBD1; J gene: TRBJ2-7; V gene: TRBV30; clone size: few; CDR3 protein: CAWRHLTGGRREQYF; CDR3 DNA: TGTGCCTGGAGGCACTTAACAGGGGGCAGGAGGGAGCAGTACTTC
D gene: TRBD1; J gene: TRBJ2-1; V gene: TRBV6-1; clone size: NA; CDR3 protein: CASSDRPGTGDEQFF; CDR3 DNA: TGTGCCAGCAGTGACCGACCCGGGACAGGGGATGAGCAGTTCTTC
D gene: NA; J gene: TRBJ1-5; V gene: TRBV19; clone size: NA; CDR3 protein: CASSISLRAQPQHF; CDR3 DNA: TGTGCCAGTAGTATAAGTCTCAGGGCTCAGCCCCAGCATTTT
D gene: NA; J gene: TRBJ1-1; V gene: TRBV20-1; clone size: once; CDR3 protein: CSARTTPGAFF; CDR3 DNA: TGCAGTGCTAGGACGACGCCAGGAGCTTTCTTT